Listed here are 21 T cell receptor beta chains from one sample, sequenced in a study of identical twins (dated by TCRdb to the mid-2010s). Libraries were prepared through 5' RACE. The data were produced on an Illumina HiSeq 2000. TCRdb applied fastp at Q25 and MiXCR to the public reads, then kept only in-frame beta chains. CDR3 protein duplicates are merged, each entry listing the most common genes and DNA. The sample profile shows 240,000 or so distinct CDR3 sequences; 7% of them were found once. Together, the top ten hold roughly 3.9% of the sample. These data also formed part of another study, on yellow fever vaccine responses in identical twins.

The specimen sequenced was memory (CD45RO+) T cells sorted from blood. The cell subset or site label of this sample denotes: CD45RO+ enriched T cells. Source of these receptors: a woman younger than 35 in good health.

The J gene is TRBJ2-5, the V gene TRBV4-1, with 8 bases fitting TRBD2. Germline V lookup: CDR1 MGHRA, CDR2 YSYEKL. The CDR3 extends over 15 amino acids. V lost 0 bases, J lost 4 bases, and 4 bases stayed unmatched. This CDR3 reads CASSQESGGRETQYF. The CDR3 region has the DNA TGCGCCAGCAGCCAAGAGTCGGGAGGGCGAGAGACCCAGTACTTC.

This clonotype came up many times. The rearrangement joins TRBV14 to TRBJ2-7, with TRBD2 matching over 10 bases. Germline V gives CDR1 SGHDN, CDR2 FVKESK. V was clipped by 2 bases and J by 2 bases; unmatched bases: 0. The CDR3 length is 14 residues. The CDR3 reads CASSQSGRAYEQYF. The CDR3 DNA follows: TGTGCCAGCAGCCAAAGCGGGAGGGCCTACGAGCAGTACTTC.

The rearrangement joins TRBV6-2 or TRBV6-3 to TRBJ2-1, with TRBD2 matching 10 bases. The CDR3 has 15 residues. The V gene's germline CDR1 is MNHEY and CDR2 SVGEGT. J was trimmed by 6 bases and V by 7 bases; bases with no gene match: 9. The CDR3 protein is CASTLAGGGGNEQFF. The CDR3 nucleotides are TGTGCCAGCACTTTAGCGGGAGGAGGGGGCAATGAGCAGTTCTTC.

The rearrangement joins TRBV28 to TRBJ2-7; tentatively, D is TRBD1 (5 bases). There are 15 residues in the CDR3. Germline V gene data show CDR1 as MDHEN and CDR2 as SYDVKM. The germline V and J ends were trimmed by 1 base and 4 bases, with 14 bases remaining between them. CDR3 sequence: CASSLSSGQRYEQYF. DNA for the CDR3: TGTGCCAGCAGTTTATCGTCAGGGCAGCGATACGAGCAGTACTTC. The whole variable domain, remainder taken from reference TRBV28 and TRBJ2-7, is DVKVTQSSRYLVKRTGEKVFLECVQDMDHENMFWYRQDPGLGLRLIYFSYDVKMKEKGDIPEGYSVSREKKERFSLILESASTNQTSMYLCASSLSSGQRYEQYFGPGTRLTVT.

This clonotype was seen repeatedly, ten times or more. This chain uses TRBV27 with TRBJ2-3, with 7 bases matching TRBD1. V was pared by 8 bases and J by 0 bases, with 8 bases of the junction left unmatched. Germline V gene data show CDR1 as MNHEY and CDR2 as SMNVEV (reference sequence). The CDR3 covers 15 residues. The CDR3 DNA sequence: TGTGCCAGCCTACAGGGGCCACTTAGCACAGATACGCAGTATTTT. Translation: CASLQGPLSTDTQYF.

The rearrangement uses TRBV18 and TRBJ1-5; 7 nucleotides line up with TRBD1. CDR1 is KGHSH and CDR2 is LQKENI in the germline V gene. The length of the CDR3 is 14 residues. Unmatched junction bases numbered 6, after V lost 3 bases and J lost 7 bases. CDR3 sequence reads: CASSPPGQPQPQHF. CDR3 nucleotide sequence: TGTGCCAGCTCACCTCCGGGACAGCCACAGCCCCAGCATTTT.

The CDR3 is CASKIGRGETQYF. The CDR3 DNA follows: TGTGCCAGCAAAATTGGGAGAGGGGAGACCCAGTACTTC. The chain joins TRBV2 to TRBJ2-5; D might be TRBD2 (5 bases). With 7 bases removed from V and 5 bases from J, the gap between germline ends came to 14 bases. This CDR3 has 13 amino acids. The germline gives CDR1 SNHLY, CDR2 FYNNEI.

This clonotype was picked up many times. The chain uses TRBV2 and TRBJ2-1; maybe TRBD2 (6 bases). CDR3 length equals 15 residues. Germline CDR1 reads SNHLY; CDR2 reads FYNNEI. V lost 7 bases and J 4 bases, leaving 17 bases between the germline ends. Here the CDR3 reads CASMKAEGPYNEQFF. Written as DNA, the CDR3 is TGTGCCAGCATGAAAGCGGAGGGGCCTTACAATGAGCAGTTCTTC.

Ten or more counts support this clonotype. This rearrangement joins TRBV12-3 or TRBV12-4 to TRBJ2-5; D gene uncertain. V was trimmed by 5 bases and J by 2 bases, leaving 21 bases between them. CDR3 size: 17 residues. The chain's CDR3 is CASSPGIIGQLQETQYF. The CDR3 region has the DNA TGTGCCAGCAGTCCCGGAATTATAGGGCAGCTACAAGAGACCCAGTACTTC.

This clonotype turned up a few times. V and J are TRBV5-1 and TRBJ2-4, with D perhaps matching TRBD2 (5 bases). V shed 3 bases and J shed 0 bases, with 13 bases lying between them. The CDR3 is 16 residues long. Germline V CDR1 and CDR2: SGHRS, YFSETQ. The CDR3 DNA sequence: TGCGCCAGCAGCTCCCACCCGGGATTAGCCAAAAACATTCAGTACTTC. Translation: CASSSHPGLAKNIQYF.

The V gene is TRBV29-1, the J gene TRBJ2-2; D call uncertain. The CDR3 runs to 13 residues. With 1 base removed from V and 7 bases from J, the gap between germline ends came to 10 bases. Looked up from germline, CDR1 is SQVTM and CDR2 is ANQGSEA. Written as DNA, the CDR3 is TGCAGCGTTGAAGGCCCGGGCGACGGGGAGCTGTTTTTT. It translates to CSVEGPGDGELFF.

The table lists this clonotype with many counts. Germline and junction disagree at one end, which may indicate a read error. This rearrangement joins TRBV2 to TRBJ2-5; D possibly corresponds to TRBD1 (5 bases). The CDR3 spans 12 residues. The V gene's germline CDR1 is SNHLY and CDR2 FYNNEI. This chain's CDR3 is CASRVAQETQYF. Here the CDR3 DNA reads TGTGCTAGCAGGGTAGCACAAGAGACCCAGTACTTC.

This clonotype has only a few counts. The CDR3 reads CATSTAGTNIMRAQYF. CDR3 sequence (DNA): TGTGCCACTTCCACGGCCGGGACAAACATAATGAGGGCCCAGTACTTC. The V call is TRBV6-1, the J call TRBJ2-5; D perhaps matches TRBD1 (6 bases). Trimming left V 10 bases short and J 9 bases short, with 30 bases between. Germline lookup yields CDR1 MNHNS and CDR2 SASEGT. The CDR3 runs to 16 residues.

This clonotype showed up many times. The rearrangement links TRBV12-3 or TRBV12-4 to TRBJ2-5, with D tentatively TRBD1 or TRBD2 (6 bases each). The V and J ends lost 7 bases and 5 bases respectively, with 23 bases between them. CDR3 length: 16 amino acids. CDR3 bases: TGTGCCAGCAAGGAGGGGGGCCTAGGGGCCCAGGAGACCCAGTACTTC. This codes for CASKEGGLGAQETQYF.

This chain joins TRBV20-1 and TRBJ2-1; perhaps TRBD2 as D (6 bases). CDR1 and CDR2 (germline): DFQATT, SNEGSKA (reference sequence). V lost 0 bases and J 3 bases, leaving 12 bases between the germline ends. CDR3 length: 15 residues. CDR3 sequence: CSARDIGGVYNEQFF. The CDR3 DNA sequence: TGCAGTGCTAGAGATATAGGCGGGGTCTACAATGAGCAGTTCTTC.

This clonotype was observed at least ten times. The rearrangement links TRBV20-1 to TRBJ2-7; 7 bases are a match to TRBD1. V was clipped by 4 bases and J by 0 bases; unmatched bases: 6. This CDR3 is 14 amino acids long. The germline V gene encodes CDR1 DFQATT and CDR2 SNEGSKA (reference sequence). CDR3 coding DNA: TGCAGTGCTAACAGGGGACCGAGCTCCTACGAGCAGTACGTC. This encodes CSANRGPSSYEQYV.

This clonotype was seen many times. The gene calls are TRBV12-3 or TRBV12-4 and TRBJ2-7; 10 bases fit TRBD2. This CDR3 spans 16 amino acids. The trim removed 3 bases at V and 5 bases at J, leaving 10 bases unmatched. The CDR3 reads CASSFVPSGRGNEQYF. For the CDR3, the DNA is TGTGCCAGCAGTTTTGTTCCTAGCGGGAGAGGAAACGAGCAGTACTTC.

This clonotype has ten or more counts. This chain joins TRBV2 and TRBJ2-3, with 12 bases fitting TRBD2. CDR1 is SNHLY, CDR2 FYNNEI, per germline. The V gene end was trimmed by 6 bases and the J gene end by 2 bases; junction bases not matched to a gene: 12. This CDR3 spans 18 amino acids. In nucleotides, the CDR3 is TGTGCCAGCAGCGTCCGACTAGCGGGGGCCCCCCCCACAGATACGCAGTATTTT. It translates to CASSVRLAGAPPTDTQYF. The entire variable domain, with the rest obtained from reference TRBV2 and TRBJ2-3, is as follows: EPEVTQTPSHQVTQMGQEVILRCVPISNHLYFYWYRQILGQKVEFLVSFYNNEISEKSEIFDDQFSVERPDGSNFTLKIRSTKLEDSAMYFCASSVRLAGAPPTDTQYFGPGTRLTVL.

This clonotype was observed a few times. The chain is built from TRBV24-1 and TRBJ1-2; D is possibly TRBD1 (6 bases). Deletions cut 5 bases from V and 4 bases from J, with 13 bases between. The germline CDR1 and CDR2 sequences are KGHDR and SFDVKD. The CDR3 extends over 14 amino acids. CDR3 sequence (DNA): TGTGCCACCAGTGGACGGGGGCTACCCTATGGCTACACCTTC. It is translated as CATSGRGLPYGYTF.

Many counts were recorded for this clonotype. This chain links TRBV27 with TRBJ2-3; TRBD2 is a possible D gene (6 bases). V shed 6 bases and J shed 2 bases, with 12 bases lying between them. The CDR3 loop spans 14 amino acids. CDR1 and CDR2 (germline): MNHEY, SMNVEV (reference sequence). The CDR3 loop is CASRNLAITDTQYF. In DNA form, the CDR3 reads TGTGCCAGCAGAAACCTAGCGATCACAGATACGCAGTATTTT.

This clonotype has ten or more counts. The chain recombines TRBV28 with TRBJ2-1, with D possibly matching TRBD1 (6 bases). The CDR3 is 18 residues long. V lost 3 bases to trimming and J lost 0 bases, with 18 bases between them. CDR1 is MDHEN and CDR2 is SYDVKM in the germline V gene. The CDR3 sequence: CASSLIRGSVSSYNEQFF. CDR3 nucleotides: TGTGCCAGCAGTTTGATCAGGGGATCCGTGAGCTCCTACAATGAGCAGTTCTTC. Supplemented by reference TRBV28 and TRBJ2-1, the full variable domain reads DVKVTQSSRYLVKRTGEKVFLECVQDMDHENMFWYRQDPGLGLRLIYFSYDVKMKEKGDIPEGYSVSREKKERFSLILESASTNQTSMYLCASSLIRGSVSSYNEQFFGPGTRLTVL.